A single sample gave rise to the 16 T cell receptor beta chains below, sequenced in a study of blood T cell repertoires in COVID-19. The assay was immunoSEQ multiplex PCR, and TCRdb's table has in-frame clones only and misses some. The data hold 200,000 or so clones, with roughly 92% observed a single time. The source material was peripheral blood. These receptors were taken from a man between 60 and 70 years old with COVID-19, enrolled during active disease.

For this clone: One end of the junction varies from germline; a read error may be responsible. The chain couples TRBV9 to TRBJ2-2, with 7 bases aligning to TRBD2. The CDR3 consists of 12 residues. Germline CDR1 SGDLS, CDR2 YYNGEE. The CDR3 reads CASSVGGGVLVF. The DNA of the CDR3 is TGTGCCAGCAGCGTAGGGGGAGGGGTCCTTGTTTTT.

The chain couples TRBV5-6 to TRBJ2-7, with D possibly TRBD2 on 6 matching bases. Trimming removed 0 bases from V and 7 bases from J, with 17 bases in between. The CDR3 has 15 amino acids. The germline CDR1 and CDR2 sequences are SGHDT and YYEEEE. DNA for the CDR3: TGTGCCAGCAGCTTGGCCCTAGCGACCACGGGGGAGCAGTACTTC. Translated: CASSLALATTGEQYF.

CDR3 coding DNA: TGTGCCAGCAGCGCAAACCTCCAGGGGCCCTACAATGAGCAGTTCTTC. Protein product: CASSANLQGPYNEQFF. The genes are TRBV7-2 and TRBJ2-1, with a weak D call TRBD1 (6 bases). The CDR3 sequence is 16 residues long. With 5 bases removed from V and 2 bases from J, the gap between germline ends came to 16 bases. The germline V gene encodes CDR1 SGHTA and CDR2 FQGNSA.

The rearrangement links TRBV28 to TRBJ1-1, with D unclear. The CDR3 runs to 14 residues. V was pared by 6 bases and J by 11 bases, with 22 bases between. Germline V gene data show CDR1 as MDHEN and CDR2 as SYDVKM. The CDR3 DNA reads TGTGCCAGCAGCACCCCAGTCGATGGGGAGTCGGCTTTCTTT. This gives the protein CASSTPVDGESAFF. Filled out from reference TRBV28 and TRBJ1-1, the complete variable domain reads DVKVTQSSRYLVKRTGEKVFLECVQDMDHENMFWYRQDPGLGLRLIYFSYDVKMKEKGDIPEGYSVSREKKERFSLILESASTNQTSMYLCASSTPVDGESAFFGQGTRLTVV.

This clone was picked up one time. The chain employs TRBV9 and TRBJ2-7; the D gene is possibly TRBD1 (6 bases). V gave up 0 bases and J gave up 5 bases, with 12 bases separating them. This CDR3 has 14 amino acids. CDR1 is SGDLS and CDR2 is YYNGEE in the germline V gene. CDR3: CASSVGTGLNEQYF. The CDR3 bases are TGTGCCAGCAGCGTAGGTACAGGGCTTAACGAGCAGTACTTC.

The V call is TRBV4-1, the J call TRBJ1-5; possible D gene TRBD1, 5 bases. With 1 base removed from V and 6 bases from J, the gap between germline ends came to 13 bases. Germline CDR1 MGHRA, CDR2 YSYEKL. CDR3 length: 15 amino acids. CDR3 sequence: CASSQGWQGGQPQHF. The CDR3 DNA reads as TGCGCCAGCAGCCAAGGTTGGCAGGGTGGTCAGCCCCAGCATTTT.

The rearrangement joins TRBV12-3 or TRBV12-4 to TRBJ1-3; TRBD1 matches 7 bases. Germline trimming cut 2 bases from V and 7 bases from J; bases unmatched to any gene: 2. The CDR3 is 13 amino acids. CDR3 coding DNA: TGTGCCAGCAGTTTACAGGGACAGAACACCATATATTTT. It is translated as CASSLQGQNTIYF.

The chain links TRBV6-1 to TRBJ2-7, with D maybe TRBD2 (5 bases). Per germline, CDR1 MNHNS and CDR2 SASEGT. V was clipped by 1 base and J by 0 bases, with 10 bases between them. The CDR3 contains 15 residues. The CDR3 sequence: CASSEVGLVSYEQYF. The CDR3 nucleotides read TGTGCCAGCAGTGAAGTCGGACTCGTCTCCTACGAGCAGTACTTC.

CDR3 sequence reads: CASSGAGGSYEQYF. Here the CDR3 DNA reads TGTGCCAGCAGCGGAGCGGGGGGCTCCTACGAGCAGTACTTC. The rearrangement joins TRBV9 to TRBJ2-7; 9 bases align to TRBD2. V gave up 3 bases and J gave up 0 bases; unmatched junction bases: 1. This CDR3 contains 14 residues. Germline CDR1 and CDR2: SGDLS and YYNGEE.

This chain links TRBV6-6 with TRBJ1-1; D might be TRBD1 (5 bases). V lost 2 bases, J lost 3 bases, and 10 bases lay in between. In germline, CDR1 is MNHNY, CDR2 SVGAGI (reference sequence). The CDR3 covers 14 residues. CDR3 DNA sequence: TGTGCCAGCAGTTACGTCAGGGCCCACACTGAAGCTTTCTTT. Translated, it gives CASSYVRAHTEAFF.

V gene TRBV13 combines with J gene TRBJ2-5, with 11 bases identical to TRBD2. CDR3 length: 17 amino acids. V lost 5 bases, J lost 3 bases, and 11 bases stayed unmatched. From germline, CDR1 is PRHDT and CDR2 FYEKMQ (reference sequence). The CDR3 DNA reads as TGTGCCAGCAGCCAAAGGGCGGGTAGCGGGAGGGAAGAGACCCAGTACTTC. Translating it yields CASSQRAGSGREETQYF.

The rearrangement joins TRBV9 to TRBJ2-1, with 14 bases matching TRBD2. Germline CDR1 reads SGDLS; CDR2 reads YYNGEE. This CDR3 has 20 residues. J lost 7 bases, V lost 0 bases, and 15 bases had no gene match. CDR3 DNA sequence: TGTGCCAGCAGCGTAGCTCGTGGACTAGCGGGGGGCCCGGTTGGTAATGAGCAGTTCTTC. Its protein product is CASSVARGLAGGPVGNEQFF.

This chain links TRBV4-3 with TRBJ2-1; D call uncertain. This CDR3 region has 15 residues. V was shortened by 0 bases and J by 0 bases, with 6 bases between the two germline ends. From germline, CDR1 is LGHNA and CDR2 YSLEER. The DNA of the CDR3 is TGCGCCAGCAGCCAAGATTATAGCTCCTACAATGAGCAGTTCTTC. Protein sequence: CASSQDYSSYNEQFF.

The chain carries TRBV28 and TRBJ1-5, with 10 bases fitting TRBD1. This CDR3 comprises 14 residues. CDR1 is MDHEN, CDR2 SYDVKM, per germline. The trim removed 4 bases at V and 7 bases at J, leaving 4 bases unmatched. CDR3 in amino acids: CASSWGTGEQPQHF. As DNA, the CDR3 is TGTGCCAGCAGTTGGGGGACAGGGGAACAGCCCCAGCATTTT.

The chain joins TRBV24-1 to TRBJ2-3, with 10 bases identical to TRBD2. Germline trimming cut 3 bases from V and 7 bases from J; bases unmatched to any gene: 6. Germline V gene lookup returns CDR1 KGHDR and CDR2 SFDVKD. CDR3 length: 15 amino acids. CDR3 sequence: CATSDPRTSGYTQYF. CDR3 in DNA: TGTGCCACCAGTGATCCGAGGACTAGCGGATATACGCAGTATTTT.

The rearrangement links TRBV28 to TRBJ1-1; TRBD1 matches 10 bases. CDR1 and CDR2 (germline): MDHEN, SYDVKM. V lost 6 bases and J lost 4; bases outside the gene matches: 2. The CDR3 covers 13 residues. In nucleotides, the CDR3 is TGTGCCAGCAGGGGGACAGGGGTCACTGAAGCTTTCTTT. Translating it yields CASRGTGVTEAFF.